These 28 T cell receptor beta chains came from one sample sequenced in a study of cytomegalovirus exposure and HLA in healthy donors. The PCR contained 60 Vbeta and 13 Jbeta primers. The repertoire was sequenced with immunoSEQ multiplex PCR; TCRdb's copy has only in-frame clones and lacks some. The sample yields over 100,000 clones, approximately 77% seen once. The sequencing sample was made of PBMCs. The receptors originated from a woman aged 40 to 50 in good health and CMV-seronegative.

The chain uses TRBV29-1 and TRBJ2-7; 13 bases are a match to TRBD2. The CDR3 covers 14 residues. Per the germline V gene, CDR1 is SQVTM and CDR2 is ANQGSEA. V trimming: 6 bases; J trimming: 4 bases; junction bases outside the gene matches: 6. Written as DNA, the CDR3 is TGCAGCGTCCAAAGGACTAGCGGGAGTTACGAGCAGTACTTC. Protein product: CSVQRTSGSYEQYF.

The chain recombines TRBV4-1 with TRBJ1-5, with 8 bases identical to TRBD1. The trim removed 4 bases at V and 3 bases at J, leaving 11 bases unmatched. The CDR3 length is 17 residues. CDR1 and CDR2 (germline): MGHRA, YSYEKL. The CDR3, as DNA: TGCGCCAGCAGCCTGAGCAGGGGGCGCGGGGTCAATCAGCCCCAGCATTTT. It codes for CASSLSRGRGVNQPQHF.

The chain has TRBV4-1 and TRBJ2-3; the match to TRBD2 covers 10 bases. The J segment lost 2 bases and the V segment lost 0 bases, leaving 2 bases of the junction unmatched. The CDR3 loop spans 16 amino acids. Germline V gene sequence: CDR1 MGHRA, CDR2 YSYEKL. The DNA for the CDR3 is TGCGCCAGCAGCCAAGAGGGGACTAGCGCCACAGATACGCAGTATTTT. Its translation is CASSQEGTSATDTQYF.

The chain recombines TRBV5-6 with TRBJ1-5, with 8 bases that match TRBD1. The CDR3 totals 14 residues. Unmatched junction bases numbered 7, after V lost 4 bases and J lost 7 bases. The germline V gene encodes CDR1 SGHDT and CDR2 YYEEEE. The DNA for the CDR3 is TGTGCCAGCAGCAGGGACAGGCAGGGACAGCCCCAGCATTTT. The encoded protein is CASSRDRQGQPQHF. The full variable domain, its missing parts supplied by reference TRBV5-6 and TRBJ1-5, is DAGVTQSPTHLIKTRGQQVTLRCSPKSGHDTVSWYQQALGQGPQFIFQYYEEEERQRGNFPDRFSGHQFPNYSSELNVNALLLGDSALYLCASSRDRQGQPQHFGDGTRLSIL.

V usage is TRBV5-1 and J usage is TRBJ2-1; TRBD1 aligns across 7 bases. The trim removed 1 base at V and 4 bases at J, leaving 11 bases unmatched. Germline CDR1 is SGHRS and CDR2 is YFSETQ. There are 17 residues in the CDR3. The DNA for the CDR3 is TGCGCCAGCAGCTTGCGACTACAGGGGATGTTTTACAATGAGCAGTTCTTC. Protein product: CASSLRLQGMFYNEQFF.

V is TRBV5-8 and J is TRBJ1-1; no reliable D call. The V and J ends lost 4 bases and 0 bases respectively, with 7 bases between them. The CDR3 consists of 13 residues. Germline CDR1 SGHTS, CDR2 YDEGEE. The CDR3 DNA sequence: TGTGCCAGCAGCCAAACAGTGAACACTGAAGCTTTCTTT. Translating it yields CASSQTVNTEAFF.

This clone was counted between two and nine times. V is TRBV11-2 and J is TRBJ2-4; 7 bases are shared with TRBD1. J lost 1 base, V lost 5 bases, and 11 bases had no gene match. This CDR3 comprises 17 residues. Germline V gives CDR1 SGHAT, CDR2 FQNNGV. CDR3 protein: CASSPRDSSVAKNIQYF. The CDR3 nucleotides read TGTGCCAGCAGCCCCCGGGACAGCAGTGTGGCCAAAAACATTCAGTACTTC.

The chain uses TRBV11-2 and TRBJ2-1; 9 positions match TRBD1. This CDR3 is 13 amino acids long. From germline, CDR1 is SGHAT and CDR2 FQNNGV. V lost 4 bases, J lost 6 bases, and 1 base stayed unmatched. The CDR3 nucleotides read TGTGCCAGCAGCTCGGGACAGGGCAATGAGCAGTTCTTC. This encodes CASSSGQGNEQFF.

Details on this clone: Other DNA sequences in the sample encode the same CDR3. The V call is TRBV5-1, the J call TRBJ2-3; perhaps TRBD2 as D (6 bases). The CDR3 length is 15 residues. Trimming removed 0 bases from V and 0 bases from J, with 8 bases in between. Germline V CDR1 and CDR2: SGHRS, YFSETQ. Here the CDR3 reads CASSLGGTSTDTQYF. CDR3 nucleotide sequence: TGCGCCAGCAGCTTGGGAGGGACTAGCACAGATACGCAGTATTTT. The full variable domain, with the rest looked up from reference TRBV5-1 and TRBJ2-3, is KAGVTQTPRYLIKTRGQQVTLSCSPISGHRSVSWYQQTPGQGLQFLFEYFSETQRNKGNFPGRFSGRQFSNSRSEMNVSTLELGDSALYLCASSLGGTSTDTQYFGPGTRLTVL.

Of note for this clone: At the DNA level, this CDR3 is encoded by other sequences in the same sample as well. The chain joins TRBV2 to TRBJ2-7, with a weak D call TRBD2 (7 bases). The CDR3 length is 13 residues. Trimming removed 8 bases at V and 3 bases at J, with 14 bases between. The germline CDR1 and CDR2 sequences are SNHLY and FYNNEI. The CDR3 DNA reads as TGTGCCAGCGGGAGGGGGACAAACTACGAGCAGTACTTC. Its translation: CASGRGTNYEQYF.

The chain has TRBV7-9 and TRBJ1-2, with 11 bases identical to TRBD1. CDR1 and CDR2 (germline): SEHNR, FQNEAQ (reference sequence). V lost 7 bases and J lost 1; bases outside the gene matches: 17. This CDR3 region has 19 residues. CDR3 region: CASTRAFRDRGFYNYGYTF. The CDR3 DNA reads as TGTGCCAGCACTCGAGCCTTTCGGGACAGGGGGTTTTATAACTATGGCTACACCTTC.

The table lists this clone with a few counts. V is TRBV7-2 and J is TRBJ1-5; a possible D gene is TRBD1 (5 bases). In germline, CDR1 is SGHTA, CDR2 FQGNSA. V was clipped by 1 base and J by 6 bases, with 13 bases between them. There are 15 residues in the CDR3. The CDR3 loop reads CASSLESGKGQPQHF. In DNA form, the CDR3 reads TGTGCCAGCAGCTTAGAGTCAGGGAAGGGTCAGCCCCAGCATTTT.

J is TRBJ2-6 and V is TRBV19; TRBD1 aligns across 7 bases. The CDR3 spans 15 residues. Unmatched junction bases numbered 1, after V lost 3 bases and J lost 2 bases. Germline V gene sequence: CDR1 LNHDA, CDR2 SQIVND (reference sequence). The CDR3 DNA is TGTGCCAGTAGTATCACAGGGGCTGGGGCCAACGTCCTGACTTTC. Translating gives CASSITGAGANVLTF.

In this sample, this clone turned up once. The chain joins TRBV5-1 to TRBJ1-4; tentative D call: TRBD1 (5 bases). The V end lost 2 bases, the J end lost 7 bases, and 18 bases lay between the germline ends. Germline V gene data show CDR1 as SGHRS and CDR2 as YFSETQ. The CDR3 is 16 residues long. The CDR3 DNA sequence: TGCGCCAGCAGCTTCGGTTTCCAGGGAAATGGTGAAAAACTGTTTTTT. Its translation is CASSFGFQGNGEKLFF.

The chain joins TRBV6-6 to TRBJ1-5; D remains unclear. CDR1 and CDR2 (germline): MNHNY, SVGAGI (reference sequence). This CDR3 comprises 13 residues. Trimming removed 3 bases from V and 6 bases from J, with 9 bases in between. CDR3 bases: TGTGCCAGCAGTTATACACCGGGTCAGCCCCAGCATTTT. Translation gives CASSYTPGQPQHF.

The J gene is TRBJ1-1, the V gene TRBV7-9; D call uncertain. Looked up from germline, CDR1 is SEHNR and CDR2 is FQNEAQ (reference sequence). V dropped 4 bases and J dropped 0 bases, with 6 bases sitting between them. The CDR3 totals 13 residues. Here the CDR3 DNA reads TGTGCCAGCAGCTCCAGTTTGAACACTGAAGCTTTCTTT. Protein product: CASSSSLNTEAFF. Supplemented by reference TRBV7-9 and TRBJ1-1, the full variable domain reads DTGVSQNPRHKITKRGQNVTFRCDPISEHNRLYWYRQTLGQGPEFLTYFQNEAQLEKSRLLSDRFSAERPKGSFSTLEIQRTEQGDSAMYLCASSSSLNTEAFFGQGTRLTVV.

V gene TRBV5-6 combines with J gene TRBJ2-7, with 7 positions matching TRBD2. With V trimmed by 3 bases and J by 4 bases, 13 bases remained unmatched. Germline V lookup: CDR1 SGHDT, CDR2 YYEEEE. CDR3 length equals 16 residues. The chain's CDR3 is CASSWTPLRGEYEQYF. CDR3 coding DNA: TGTGCCAGCAGCTGGACCCCCCTCCGGGGGGAATACGAGCAGTACTTC.

This sequence joins TRBV5-4 and TRBJ1-1, with no clear D. The V gene's germline CDR1 is SGHNT and CDR2 YYREEE (reference sequence). The CDR3 spans 14 residues. Between the trimmed V and J ends, which lost 0 bases and 1 base, there was a span of 7 bases. The CDR3 protein is CASSLASGNTEAFF. The CDR3 bases are TGTGCCAGCAGCTTGGCGTCGGGGAACACTGAAGCTTTCTTT.

This clone has a handful of counts. This sequence joins TRBV5-6 and TRBJ1-5; D not resolved. CDR1 and CDR2 from the germline V gene are SGHDT and YYEEEE. This CDR3 is 15 amino acids long. Trimming stripped 4 bases from V and 4 bases from J, with 15 bases between. CDR3 sequence (DNA): TGTGCCAGCAGCCGCTACCTACAGCTTAATCAGCCCCAGCATTTT. Amino acid sequence: CASSRYLQLNQPQHF.

V is TRBV5-4 and J is TRBJ1-2, with TRBD1 as a possible D gene (6 bases). The CDR3 length is 16 residues. With 4 bases removed from V and 2 bases from J, the gap between germline ends came to 18 bases. From germline, CDR1 is SGHNT and CDR2 YYREEE (reference sequence). The DNA of the CDR3 is TGTGCCAGCAGCCGCACCGGGACACAAGTGAACTATGGCTACACCTTC. Protein: CASSRTGTQVNYGYTF.

The chain combines TRBV9 with TRBJ1-3; the match to TRBD1 covers 9 bases. Germline values: CDR1 SGDLS, CDR2 YYNGEE. There are 17 residues in the CDR3. After removal of 4 bases from V and 4 bases from J, the junction contained 12 bases not matched to a gene. CDR3 coding DNA: TGTGCCAGCAGCCAAGTCCCGGGACAGGGTTCGGGAAACACCATATATTTT. Protein sequence: CASSQVPGQGSGNTIYF.

Here the CDR3 DNA reads TGCAGCGTTGCGACAGGGGATTTCGCGCCCCAGCATTTT. Amino acids: CSVATGDFAPQHF. The chain uses TRBV29-1 and TRBJ1-5; 8 nucleotides agree with TRBD1. The CDR3 totals 13 residues. V shed 4 bases, J shed 9 bases, and the junction held 8 bases outside the gene matches. Germline assignment: CDR1 SQVTM and CDR2 ANQGSEA.

The chain recombines TRBV7-9 with TRBJ2-5; D may be TRBD2 (6 bases). The V gene lost 9 bases and the J gene lost 5 bases, with 19 bases spanning the gap. The CDR3 is 14 residues long. Germline CDR1 is SEHNR and CDR2 is FQNEAQ (reference sequence). The CDR3 coding sequence is TGTGCCAGTGGGGCGATGGCTAGCGTGGAGACCCAGTACTTC. Encoded protein: CASGAMASVETQYF. The full variable domain, with the rest looked up from reference TRBV7-9 and TRBJ2-5, is DTGVSQNPRHKITKRGQNVTFRCDPISEHNRLYWYRQTLGQGPEFLTYFQNEAQLEKSRLLSDRFSAERPKGSFSTLEIQRTEQGDSAMYLCASGAMASVETQYFGPGTRLLVL.

This chain joins TRBV4-1 and TRBJ1-5, with 10 bases fitting TRBD1. V lost 4 bases, J lost 7 bases, and 4 bases stayed unmatched. This CDR3 is 14 amino acids long. Germline CDR1 and CDR2: MGHRA and YSYEKL. CDR3 sequence (DNA): TGCGCCAGCAGCCGACAGGGGGCGAGCCAGCCCCAGCATTTT. The encoded protein is CASSRQGASQPQHF.

The J gene is TRBJ2-7, the V gene TRBV5-4, with 13 bases lining up with TRBD2. The CDR3 is made up of 15 amino acids. J lost 9 bases, V lost 2 bases, and 8 bases had no gene match. Germline CDR1 SGHNT, CDR2 YYREEE (reference sequence). CDR3 region: CASSFGLAGDLGQYF. The CDR3 DNA reads TGTGCCAGCAGCTTTGGACTAGCGGGGGACTTAGGGCAGTACTTC.

V and J are TRBV7-3 and TRBJ1-1; D is possibly TRBD1 (5 bases). The germline V gene has CDR1 SGHTA and CDR2 FQGTGA. CDR3 size: 15 residues. With 0 bases removed from V and 6 bases from J, the gap between germline ends came to 14 bases. CDR3 region: CASSLTPTVSSEAFF. CDR3 DNA sequence: TGTGCCAGCAGCTTAACCCCGACAGTCTCCTCTGAAGCTTTCTTT.

The chain uses TRBV25-1 and TRBJ1-2; D is undetermined. Per germline, CDR1 MGHDK and CDR2 SYGVNS. Trimming shortened V by 2 bases and J by 2 bases, and 6 bases separated the two germline ends. There are 13 residues in the CDR3. The CDR3: CASSEAANYGYTF. In DNA, the CDR3 is TGTGCCAGCAGTGAAGCGGCGAACTATGGCTACACCTTC.

This clone was detected only a few times. The chain combines TRBV5-6 with TRBJ2-7; D not certain. CDR1 is SGHDT, CDR2 YYEEEE, per germline. CDR3 length: 14 residues. The ends were cut back, 5 bases at V and 2 bases at J, with 14 bases in the middle. CDR3 sequence: CASSRGALPYEQYF. Written as DNA, the CDR3 is TGTGCCAGCAGTCGTGGAGCCTTGCCCTACGAGCAGTACTTC.